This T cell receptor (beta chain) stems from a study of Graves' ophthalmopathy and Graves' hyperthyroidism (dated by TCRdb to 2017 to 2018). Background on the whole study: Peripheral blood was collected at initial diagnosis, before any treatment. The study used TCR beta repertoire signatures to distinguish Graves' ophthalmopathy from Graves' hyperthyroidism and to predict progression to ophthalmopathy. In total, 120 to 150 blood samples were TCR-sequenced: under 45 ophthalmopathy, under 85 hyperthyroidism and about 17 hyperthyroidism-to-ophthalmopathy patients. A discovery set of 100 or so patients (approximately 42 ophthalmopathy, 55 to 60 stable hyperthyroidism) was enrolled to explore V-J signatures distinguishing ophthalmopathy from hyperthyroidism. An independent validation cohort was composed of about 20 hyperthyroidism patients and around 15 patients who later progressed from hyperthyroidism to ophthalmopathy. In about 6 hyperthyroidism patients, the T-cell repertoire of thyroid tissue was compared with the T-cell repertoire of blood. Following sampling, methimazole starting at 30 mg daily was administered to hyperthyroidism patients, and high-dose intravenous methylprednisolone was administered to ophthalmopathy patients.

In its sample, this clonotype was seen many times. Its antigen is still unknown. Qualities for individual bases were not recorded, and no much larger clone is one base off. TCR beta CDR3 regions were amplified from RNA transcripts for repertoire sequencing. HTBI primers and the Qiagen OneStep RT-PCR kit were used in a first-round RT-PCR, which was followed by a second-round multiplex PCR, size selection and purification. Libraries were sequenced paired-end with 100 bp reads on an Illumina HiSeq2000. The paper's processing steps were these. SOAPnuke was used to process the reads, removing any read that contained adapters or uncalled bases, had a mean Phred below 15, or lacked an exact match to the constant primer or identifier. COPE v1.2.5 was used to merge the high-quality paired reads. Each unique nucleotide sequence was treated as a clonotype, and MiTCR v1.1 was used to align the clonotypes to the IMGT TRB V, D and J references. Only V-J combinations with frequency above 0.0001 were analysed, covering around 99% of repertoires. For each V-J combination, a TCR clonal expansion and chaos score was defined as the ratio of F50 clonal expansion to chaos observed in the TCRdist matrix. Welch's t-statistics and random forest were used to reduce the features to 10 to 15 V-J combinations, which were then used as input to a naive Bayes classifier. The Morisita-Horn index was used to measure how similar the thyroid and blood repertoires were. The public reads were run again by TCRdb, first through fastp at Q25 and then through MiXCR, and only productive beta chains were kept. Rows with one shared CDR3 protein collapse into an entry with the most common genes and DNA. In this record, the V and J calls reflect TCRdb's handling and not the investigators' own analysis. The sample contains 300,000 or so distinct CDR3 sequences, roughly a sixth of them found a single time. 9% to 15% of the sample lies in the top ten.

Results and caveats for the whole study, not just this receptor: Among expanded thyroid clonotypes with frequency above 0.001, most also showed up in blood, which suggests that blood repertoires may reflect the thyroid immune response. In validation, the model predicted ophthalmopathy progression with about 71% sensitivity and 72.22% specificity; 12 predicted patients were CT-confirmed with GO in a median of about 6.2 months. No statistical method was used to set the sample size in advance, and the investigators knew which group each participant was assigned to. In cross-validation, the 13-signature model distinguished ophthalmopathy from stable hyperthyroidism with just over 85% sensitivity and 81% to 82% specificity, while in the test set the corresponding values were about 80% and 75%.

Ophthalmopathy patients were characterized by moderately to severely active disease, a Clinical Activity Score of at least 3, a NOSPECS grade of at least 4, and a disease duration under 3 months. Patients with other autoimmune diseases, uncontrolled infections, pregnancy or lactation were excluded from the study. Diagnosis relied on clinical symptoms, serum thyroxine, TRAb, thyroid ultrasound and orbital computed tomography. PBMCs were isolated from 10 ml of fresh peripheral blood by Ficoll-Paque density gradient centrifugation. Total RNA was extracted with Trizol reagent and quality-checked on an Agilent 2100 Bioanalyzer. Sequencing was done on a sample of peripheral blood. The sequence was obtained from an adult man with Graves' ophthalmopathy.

The sequenced DNA is TGTGCCAGCAGCAGGGGTTTCGAGCAGTACTTC. It translates as CASSRGFEQYF. The rearrangement joined TRBV6-2 or TRBV6-3 to TRBJ2-7; TRBD1 could be the D gene, as 6 bases match. V is reduced by 6 bases and J by 6 bases, leaving a spacing of 9 bases between them. Taken from the germline V gene, the CDR1 and CDR2 loops are MNHEY and SVGEGT. The CDR3 goes from the cysteine to the phenylalanine over 11 residues. Only the CDR3 part of the read is kept: 33 bases, read in frame from the first base.